Each of the 24 T cell receptor beta chains below was sequenced from the same sample in a study of human T cells and chemical hapten exposure. Regarding time point: pre-sensitization, week 0. Treatment in this sample: therapeutic diphenylcyclopropenone sensitization with weekly scalp DPC. In TCRdb, the RACE reads were re-called with MiXCR into one record per CDR3 protein. This table holds 50,000 to 65,000 distinct CDR3 sequences, roughly 12% found once. The sequences come from whole blood, collected in connection with sensitization to the hapten diphenylcyclopropenone (DPC). These receptor sequences come from a middle-aged woman with alopecia areata. Some clones in this sample may be carry-over from other donors' samples.

This clonotype appeared many times. The chain couples TRBV12-3 or TRBV12-4 to TRBJ2-1; possibly TRBD2 for D (6 bases). The CDR3 has 14 residues. V shed 6 bases and J shed 2 bases, with 11 bases lying between them. The CDR3 sequence is CASSGSLPYNEQFF. The CDR3 DNA is TGTGCCAGCAGCGGGAGTCTCCCCTACAATGAGCAGTTCTTC.

Ten or more counts support this clonotype. The CDR3: CASSLEVRNYEQYF. As DNA, the CDR3 is TGTGCCAGCAGCTTAGAAGTCAGGAACTACGAGCAGTACTTC. The J gene is TRBJ2-7, the V gene TRBV7-2; D remains ambiguous. CDR1 is SGHTA, CDR2 FQGNSA, per germline. V lost 1 base to trimming and J lost 3 bases, with 10 bases between them. The CDR3 runs 14 residues.

This clonotype was observed many times. V is TRBV7-6 and J is TRBJ2-1; D is ambiguous. Trimming took off 3 bases at V and 4 bases at J, with 7 bases between the two ends. CDR1 is SGHVS, CDR2 FNYEAQ, per germline. The CDR3 is 13 amino acids. CDR3 amino acids: CASSFGPYNEQFF. The CDR3 nucleotides are TGTGCCAGCAGCTTCGGCCCTTACAATGAGCAGTTCTTC.

This clonotype was seen only a few times. This chain connects TRBV7-2 to TRBJ2-2; TRBD1 might be the D (6 bases). The CDR3 contains 16 residues. V was cut by 0 bases and J by 7 bases, with 15 bases left in between. Germline assignment: CDR1 SGHTA and CDR2 FQGNSA. The DNA of the CDR3 is TGTGCCAGCAGCTTAGCCAGGGGAATTGGTGGCGGGGAGCTGTTTTTT. The encoded protein is CASSLARGIGGGELFF. Combining the CDR3 with reference TRBV7-2 and TRBJ2-2 gives the whole variable domain GAGVSQSPSNKVTEKGKDVELRCDPISGHTALYWYRQSLGQGLEFLIYFQGNSAPDKSGLPSDRFSAERTGGSVSTLTIQRTQQEDSAVYLCASSLARGIGGGELFFGEGSRLTVL.

This clonotype was observed a few times. The J gene is TRBJ2-1, the V gene TRBV5-1; D is possibly TRBD1 (6 bases). Germline CDR1 and CDR2: SGHRS and YFSETQ. This CDR3 has 14 residues. Trimming took off 4 bases at V and 8 bases at J, with 16 bases between the two ends. The CDR3 protein is CASSPRTVGDEQFF. The CDR3 DNA reads TGCGCCAGCAGCCCCAGGACAGTGGGGGATGAGCAGTTCTTC.

This clonotype was observed at least ten times. The genes are TRBV20-1 and TRBJ1-2, with no clear D. Germline CDR1 and CDR2: DFQATT and SNEGSKA (reference sequence). V gave up 1 base and J gave up 3 bases, with 6 bases separating them. The CDR3 has 12 amino acids. Here the CDR3 DNA reads TGCAGTGCTAGAGGGGGAGACTATGGCTACACCTTC. As protein: CSARGGDYGYTF.

This chain links TRBV2 with TRBJ2-7; 9 bases agree with TRBD1. With V trimmed by 4 bases and J by 2 bases, 3 bases remained unmatched. In germline, CDR1 is SNHLY, CDR2 FYNNEI. This CDR3 has 14 amino acids. The CDR3 sequence: CASSGDRVPYEQYF. Here the CDR3 DNA reads TGTGCCAGCAGTGGGGACAGGGTTCCCTACGAGCAGTACTTC.

This clonotype was counted between two and nine times. J is TRBJ2-3 and V is TRBV5-4; 13 bases line up with TRBD2. The V and J ends lost 6 bases and 7 bases, in that order; junction bases with no gene match: 14. Germline lookup yields CDR1 SGHNT and CDR2 YYREEE (reference sequence). The CDR3 extends over 17 amino acids. For the CDR3, the DNA is TGTGCCAGCACCGCAGGACTAGCGGGAGAGTCACGTAATACGCAGTATTTT. Protein: CASTAGLAGESRNTQYF.

This clonotype was detected a few times. The V call is TRBV20-1, the J call TRBJ1-6; D is possibly TRBD1 (5 bases). This CDR3 contains 15 residues. Trimming left V 6 bases short and J 7 bases short, with 19 bases between. Germline V CDR1 and CDR2: DFQATT, SNEGSKA (reference sequence). For the CDR3, the DNA is TGCAGTGCGAAAGACAGAGCGTTATTAAATTCACCCCTCCACTTT. It specifies CSAKDRALLNSPLHF.

This clonotype was counted ten times or more. V usage is TRBV6-1 and J usage is TRBJ1-1; no definite D call. V was pared by 8 bases and J by 0 bases, with 13 bases between. This CDR3 spans 14 amino acids. Germline V gene data show CDR1 as MNHNS and CDR2 as SASEGT. This chain's CDR3 is CASRSGFMNTEAFF. CDR3 nucleotide sequence: TGTGCCAGCCGTTCGGGTTTTATGAACACTGAAGCTTTCTTT.

This clonotype was seen at least ten times. V gene TRBV12-3 or TRBV12-4 combines with J gene TRBJ2-1; D uncertain. V was cut by 1 base and J by 7 bases, with 5 bases left in between. This CDR3 is 12 amino acids long. CDR3 nucleotides: TGTGCCAGCAGTTTAGGTCAGAATGAGCAGTTCTTC. Its protein product is CASSLGQNEQFF.

This chain connects TRBV5-1 to TRBJ2-7; tentatively, D is TRBD2 (6 bases). The CDR3 covers 14 residues. The germline V and J ends were trimmed by 0 bases and 3 bases, with 10 bases remaining between them. Germline assignment: CDR1 SGHRS and CDR2 YFSETQ. CDR3 in amino acids: CASSLARGLYEQYF. CDR3 in DNA: TGCGCCAGCAGCTTGGCCCGGGGACTCTACGAGCAGTACTTC.

This clonotype was seen repeatedly, ten times or more. This chain links TRBV11-1 with TRBJ2-1; D possibly matches TRBD1 or TRBD2 (5 bases each). The germline V gene encodes CDR1 SGHAT and CDR2 FQDESV (reference sequence). This CDR3 spans 11 amino acids. Trimming removed 8 bases at V and 5 bases at J, with 7 bases between. The CDR3 here is CASGGNNEQFF. CDR3 DNA sequence: TGTGCCAGCGGGGGTAACAATGAGCAGTTCTTC.

This clonotype was recorded a few times. The rearrangement joins TRBV18 to TRBJ2-3, with D possibly TRBD2 on 6 matching bases. The ends were cut back, 1 base at V and 4 bases at J, with 6 bases in the middle. This CDR3 is 13 amino acids long. From germline, CDR1 is KGHSH and CDR2 LQKENI. The CDR3 bases are TGTGCCAGCTCACCACGGGGGGCAGATACGCAGTATTTT. It yields the protein CASSPRGADTQYF.

This clonotype was seen many times. CDR3 bases: TGTGCCAGCGGGCTAGGAGGAAACATTCAGTACTTC. Residues: CASGLGGNIQYF. V gene TRBV30 combines with J gene TRBJ2-4, with a possible D match to TRBD2 (6 bases). With 8 bases removed from V and 6 bases from J, the gap between germline ends came to 14 bases. This CDR3 region has 12 residues. Germline V gene data show CDR1 as GTSNPN and CDR2 as SVGIG (reference sequence).

This clonotype was seen repeatedly, ten times or more. The chain joins TRBV7-9 to TRBJ1-2; no clear D gene. The CDR3 is 11 residues long. Germline V gene data show CDR1 as SEHNR and CDR2 as FQNEAQ (reference sequence). V was shortened by 5 bases and J by 8 bases, with 9 bases between the two germline ends. The CDR3 nucleotides are TGTGCCAGCAGCCCCCTATTCGGCTACACCTTC. Protein product: CASSPLFGYTF.

This clonotype was detected a few times. The V gene is TRBV6-6, the J gene TRBJ2-1, with 7 bases identical to TRBD1. Trimming at V came to 6 bases and at J to 4 bases, leaving 15 bases not matched to a gene. CDR1 and CDR2 (germline): MNHNY, SVGAGI (reference sequence). This CDR3 has 17 residues. CDR3 sequence reads: CASSPRRQGGGYNEQFF. In DNA form, the CDR3 reads TGTGCCAGCAGCCCCCGACGACAGGGCGGTGGTTACAATGAGCAGTTCTTC.

A single count supports this clonotype. The chain uses TRBV28 and TRBJ2-2; TRBD2 might be the D (6 bases). The germline gives CDR1 MDHEN, CDR2 SYDVKM. V was clipped by 6 bases and J by 1 base, with 12 bases between them. This CDR3 is 15 amino acids long. The CDR3 DNA reads TGTGCCAGCAGAGAGGTTAGCGGGAACACCGGGGAGCTGTTTTTT. Residues: CASREVSGNTGELFF.

The chain recombines TRBV6-2 or TRBV6-3 with TRBJ1-2, with D possibly being TRBD1 (5 bases). CDR3 length: 14 amino acids. The V gene lost 7 bases and the J gene lost 4 bases, with 16 bases spanning the gap. Per germline, CDR1 MNHEY and CDR2 SVGEGT. The CDR3 sequence is CASKSPGRIYGYTF. The CDR3 bases are TGTGCCAGCAAATCCCCGGGACGGATCTATGGCTACACCTTC.

This clonotype appeared many times. The rearrangement uses TRBV19 and TRBJ2-7; weak D call: TRBD2 (5 bases). Per germline, CDR1 LNHDA and CDR2 SQIVND (reference sequence). Trimming stripped 2 bases from V and 2 bases from J, with 13 bases between. The CDR3 sequence is 15 residues long. CDR3 DNA: TGTGCCAGTAGTATAAGGGAGACGGTGGCCTACGAGCAGTACTTC. Translated, it gives CASSIRETVAYEQYF.

This clonotype was counted ten times or more. This chain uses TRBV7-2 with TRBJ2-7; D uncertain. This CDR3 region has 13 residues. From germline, CDR1 is SGHTA and CDR2 FQGNSA. V dropped 5 bases and J dropped 7 bases, with 15 bases sitting between them. The CDR3 DNA reads TGTGCCAGCAGCCCCGAACGGCTTAGGGAGCAGTACTTC. This encodes CASSPERLREQYF.

This clonotype was seen more than once but under ten times. The CDR3 DNA sequence: TGCGCCAGCAGCGTCCTTAACACCGGGGAGCTGTTTTTT. It encodes CASSVLNTGELFF. This sequence joins TRBV5-1 and TRBJ2-2; D is unclear. The CDR3 consists of 13 residues. Germline values: CDR1 SGHRS, CDR2 YFSETQ. V was clipped by 4 bases and J by 2 bases, with 6 bases between them.

The V call is TRBV5-1, the J call TRBJ1-1; D gene uncertain. Per the germline V gene, CDR1 is SGHRS and CDR2 is YFSETQ. The ends were cut back, 7 bases at V and 0 bases at J, with 16 bases in the middle. This CDR3 is built from 15 residues. This CDR3 is CASLPSPKMNTEAFF. CDR3 nucleotides: TGCGCCAGCCTCCCATCCCCGAAAATGAACACTGAAGCTTTCTTT.

This clonotype was detected a few times. The V gene is TRBV29-1, the J gene TRBJ1-1, with D perhaps TRBD1 (6 bases). Germline V CDR1 and CDR2: SQVTM, ANQGSEA. V lost 6 bases and J 1 base, leaving 9 bases between the germline ends. The length of the CDR3 is 12 residues. CDR3 sequence: CSVSQGNTEAFF. The CDR3 DNA follows: TGCAGCGTCTCACAGGGGAACACTGAAGCTTTCTTT.